These 28 T cell receptor beta chains came from one sample sequenced in a study of T-cell reconstitution after alpha-beta-depleted transplantation in children. Preparation of the TCRbeta library was carried out with unique molecular identifiers. TCRdb independently ran MiXCR on the PCR reads; one entry per CDR3 protein. The profile shows about 420,000 distinct CDR3 sequences, roughly a tenth of them singletons. The source material was PBMCs from the stem cell graft donor, sampled from the stem cell graft. These receptors were collected from a human donor who donated a stem cell graft to a child with acute myeloid leukemia.

The chain is built from TRBV12-3 or TRBV12-4 and TRBJ2-1; D is unclear. The CDR3 contains 14 residues. V gave up 5 bases and J gave up 3 bases, with 11 bases separating them. CDR3: CASSGVGFYNEQFF. The CDR3 DNA reads TGTGCCAGCAGTGGAGTTGGATTCTACAATGAGCAGTTCTTC.

This clonotype was found many times. The V and J genes are TRBV29-1 and TRBJ2-1, with D hard to call. V lost 7 bases and J 4 bases, leaving 14 bases between the germline ends. CDR3 length: 13 residues. CDR1 and CDR2 (germline): SQVTM, ANQGSEA. The CDR3 loop is CSGATGFYNEQFF. CDR3 sequence (DNA): TGCAGCGGGGCCACCGGGTTTTACAATGAGCAGTTCTTC.

This clonotype has more than one count but fewer than ten. The gene calls are TRBV20-1 and TRBJ2-1; 9 bases fit TRBD1. This CDR3 is 16 amino acids long. Germline CDR1 DFQATT, CDR2 SNEGSKA (reference sequence). V was clipped by 0 bases and J by 8 bases; unmatched bases: 11. The DNA for the CDR3 is TGCAGTGCTAGAGATCGTAGGCAACAGGGGGCAGATGAGCAGTTCTTC. Residues: CSARDRRQQGADEQFF.

The V and J genes are TRBV12-3 or TRBV12-4 and TRBJ1-2, with D unclear. The V gene lost 2 bases and the J gene lost 4 bases, with 8 bases spanning the gap. The length of the CDR3 is 13 residues. The CDR3 region is CASSLTRIYGYTF. As DNA, the CDR3 is TGTGCCAGCAGTTTAACCAGAATCTATGGCTACACCTTC.

Comment on this clonotype: The junction departs from the called germline gene at one end, perhaps through a read error. The chain employs TRBV5-1 and TRBJ1-2; TRBD1 matches 9 bases. The CDR3 consists of 14 residues. Germline V gene sequence: CDR1 SGHRS, CDR2 YFSETQ. The CDR3 DNA reads TGCGCCACCAGCTTGGAGGGACAGGGCCGTGGCTACACCTTC. It codes for CATSLEGQGRGYTF.

The chain has TRBV5-1 and TRBJ2-1, with D possibly matching TRBD2 (6 bases). Germline assignment: CDR1 SGHRS and CDR2 YFSETQ. The CDR3 covers 16 residues. Trimming stripped 0 bases from V and 1 base from J, with 11 bases between. The CDR3 DNA follows: TGCGCCAGCAGCTTGGCCGTCGGGAGTTCCTACAATGAGCAGTTCTTC. It codes for CASSLAVGSSYNEQFF.

The genes are TRBV5-1 and TRBJ2-2; no clear D. This CDR3 has 14 amino acids. Between the trimmed V and J ends, which lost 1 base and 0 bases, there was a span of 4 bases. The germline V gene has CDR1 SGHRS and CDR2 YFSETQ. The DNA for the CDR3 is TGCGCCAGCAGCTTGATTCCGAACACCGGGGAGCTGTTTTTT. Translation: CASSLIPNTGELFF. Drawing the rest from reference TRBV5-1 and TRBJ2-2, the complete variable domain is KAGVTQTPRYLIKTRGQQVTLSCSPISGHRSVSWYQQTPGQGLQFLFEYFSETQRNKGNFPGRFSGRQFSNSRSEMNVSTLELGDSALYLCASSLIPNTGELFFGEGSRLTVL.

This clonotype was counted at least ten times. This chain uses TRBV7-8 with TRBJ2-1; tentatively, D is TRBD2 (6 bases). The CDR3 totals 15 residues. V lost 3 bases and J 1 base, leaving 10 bases between the germline ends. Germline V gene sequence: CDR1 SGHVS, CDR2 FQNEAQ. In nucleotides, the CDR3 is TGTGCCAGCAGCTTCGGGAGTTTTTCCTACAATGAGCAGTTCTTC. This translates into CASSFGSFSYNEQFF.

The CDR3 here is CASSDYPLVDTQYF. The DNA for the CDR3 is TGTGCCAGCAGTGACTACCCCTTAGTAGATACGCAGTATTTT. The chain is built from TRBV5-5 and TRBJ2-3, with D perhaps matching TRBD2 (5 bases). Germline V lookup: CDR1 SGHKS, CDR2 YYEKEE (reference sequence). Trimming took 5 bases from V and 5 from J, leaving 15 bases between them. The CDR3 runs 14 residues.

The rearrangement links TRBV7-2 to TRBJ2-1; 7 bases line up with TRBD2. There are 14 residues in the CDR3. CDR1 is SGHTA, CDR2 FQGNSA, per germline. V trimming: 0 bases; J trimming: 8 bases; junction bases outside the gene matches: 4. Here the CDR3 reads CASSLAMGGDEQFF. The CDR3 DNA sequence: TGTGCCAGCAGCTTAGCTATGGGGGGGGATGAGCAGTTCTTC.

This clonotype was seen only a few times. V gene TRBV5-1 combines with J gene TRBJ1-1; 7 bases fit TRBD1. The junction had 6 bases not matched to a gene; V was cut back by 0 bases and J by 4 bases. Per germline, CDR1 SGHRS and CDR2 YFSETQ. The CDR3 has 15 residues. CDR3 coding DNA: TGCGCCAGCAGCTTGGCGACAGGGATGAGCACTGAAGCTTTCTTT. Its translation: CASSLATGMSTEAFF.

Only a few counts were recorded for this clonotype. The CDR3 region has the DNA TGCAGTGTTTACTCAATCGGGTACGGGAACAATTATGAGCAGTTCTTC. As protein: CSVYSIGYGNNYEQFF. The J gene is TRBJ2-1, the V gene TRBV20-1; weak D call: TRBD2 (5 bases). CDR1 and CDR2 (germline): DFQATT, SNEGSKA (reference sequence). With 7 bases removed from V and 8 bases from J, the gap between germline ends came to 27 bases. The CDR3 loop spans 16 amino acids.

In regard to this clonotype: An end of the junction does not agree with germline; a read error may underlie this. The rearrangement joins TRBV7-2 to TRBJ2-5, with no clear D. This CDR3 comprises 13 residues. The germline V gene has CDR1 SGHTA and CDR2 FQGNSA. CDR3 nucleotide sequence: TGTGCCAGCAGCTTAATCATCCAAGAGACCCAGAACTTC. Translating gives CASSLIIQETQNF. Drawing the rest from reference TRBV7-2 and TRBJ2-5, the complete variable domain is GAGVSQSPSNKVTEKGKDVELRCDPISGHTALYWYRQSLGQGLEFLIYFQGNSAPDKSGLPSDRFSAERTGGSVSTLTIQRTQQEDSAVYLCASSLIIQETQNFGPGTRLLVL.

The chain joins TRBV5-1 to TRBJ1-2; D perhaps matches TRBD1 (6 bases). CDR3 size: 16 residues. Per the germline V gene, CDR1 is SGHRS and CDR2 is YFSETQ. The V gene lost 0 bases and the J gene lost 0 bases, with 12 bases spanning the gap. CDR3 residues: CASSLAPTGTNYGYTF. For the CDR3, the DNA is TGCGCCAGCAGCTTGGCCCCGACAGGAACTAACTATGGCTACACCTTC.

The rearrangement links TRBV29-1 to TRBJ2-2, with 10 positions matching TRBD1. The junction had 13 bases not matched to a gene; V was cut back by 5 bases and J by 7 bases. Germline CDR1 and CDR2: SQVTM and ANQGSEA. CDR3 size: 16 residues. The CDR3 protein is CSVWVQDRGPGGELFF. The CDR3 DNA follows: TGCAGCGTTTGGGTCCAAGACAGGGGGCCCGGCGGGGAGCTGTTTTTT.

This clonotype was counted only a few times. CDR3 nucleotide sequence: TGTGCCAGCAGTTACGGAGGACAGCATCAGCCCCAGCATTTT. This sequence encodes CASSYGGQHQPQHF. The chain uses TRBV6-5 and TRBJ1-5; TRBD1 is a possible D gene (6 bases). From germline, CDR1 is MNHEY and CDR2 SVGAGI. V gave up 2 bases and J gave up 5 bases, with 10 bases separating them. CDR3 length: 14 residues.

J is TRBJ1-2 and V is TRBV5-6; the match to TRBD1 covers 12 bases. Germline CDR1 is SGHDT and CDR2 is YYEEEE. The CDR3 loop spans 15 amino acids. Losses at the gene ends were 5 bases for V and 8 bases for J; bases not matched to a gene: 10. This CDR3 is CASSYGTGGLVGYTF. For the CDR3, the DNA is TGTGCCAGCAGTTACGGGACAGGGGGCTTAGTGGGCTACACCTTC. Looking up the rest from reference TRBV5-6 and TRBJ1-2 gives the full variable domain: DAGVTQSPTHLIKTRGQQVTLRCSPKSGHDTVSWYQQALGQGPQFIFQYYEEEERQRGNFPDRFSGHQFPNYSSELNVNALLLGDSALYLCASSYGTGGLVGYTFGSGTRLTVV.

This clonotype has a handful of counts. The gene calls are TRBV20-1 and TRBJ1-4; tentative D call: TRBD1 (5 bases). Germline CDR1 and CDR2: DFQATT and SNEGSKA (reference sequence). Trimming left V 6 bases short and J 3 bases short, with 11 bases between. This CDR3 spans 13 amino acids. The CDR3: CSATGTANEKLFF. The CDR3, as DNA: TGCAGTGCAACCGGGACGGCTAATGAAAAACTGTTTTTT.

Only a few counts were recorded for this clonotype. V is TRBV7-2 and J is TRBJ2-7; a possible D gene is TRBD2 (6 bases). Trimming shortened V by 5 bases and J by 5 bases, and 25 bases separated the two germline ends. Germline V gene lookup returns CDR1 SGHTA and CDR2 FQGNSA. The CDR3 is 17 amino acids. In DNA, the CDR3 is TGTGCCAGCAGCCAAGGACTGGGGGACTCGGTCAACAACGAGCAGTACTTC. Its protein product is CASSQGLGDSVNNEQYF.

The chain carries TRBV29-1 and TRBJ1-2; no firm D call. Germline-derived CDR1 and CDR2 are SQVTM and ANQGSEA. V dropped 5 bases and J dropped 8 bases, with 12 bases sitting between them. CDR3 length: 11 residues. The CDR3 sequence: CSVLGLRGYTF. CDR3 in DNA: TGCAGCGTTCTTGGACTGCGGGGCTACACCTTC.

This clonotype was seen a handful of times. The gene calls are TRBV6-1 and TRBJ1-5; D is uncertain. The V and J ends lost 3 bases and 7 bases respectively, with 10 bases between them. The CDR3 is made up of 13 amino acids. The germline V gene encodes CDR1 MNHNS and CDR2 SASEGT. CDR3 DNA sequence: TGTGCCAGCAGTGACCTCCGGGAGCAGCCCCAGCATTTT. This codes for CASSDLREQPQHF.

This clonotype was seen repeatedly, ten times or more. The chain carries TRBV30 and TRBJ1-5; D is unclear. The V and J ends lost 1 base and 3 bases respectively, with 7 bases between them. CDR3 length: 13 amino acids. CDR1 and CDR2 from the germline V gene are GTSNPN and SVGIG (reference sequence). CDR3 residues: CAWSGGDNQPQHF. The CDR3 nucleotides read TGTGCCTGGAGTGGGGGAGACAATCAGCCCCAGCATTTT.

This rearrangement joins TRBV9 to TRBJ2-1, with D hard to call. The germline V gene has CDR1 SGDLS and CDR2 YYNGEE. CDR3 length equals 13 residues. The V end lost 3 bases, the J end lost 8 bases, and 12 bases lay between the germline ends. The CDR3 bases are TGTGCCAGCAGCGCAGAGGCCGGGCATGAGCAGTTCTTC. Its protein is CASSAEAGHEQFF.

V gene TRBV6-2 or TRBV6-3 combines with J gene TRBJ2-1; 7 bases line up with TRBD1. V dropped 5 bases and J dropped 5; count of bases not matched to a gene: 18. Germline V gene lookup returns CDR1 MNHEY and CDR2 SVGEGT. This CDR3 region has 18 residues. This CDR3 reads CASSPQLPGTAYDNEQFF. In DNA form, the CDR3 reads TGTGCCAGCAGTCCTCAGCTACCCGGGACAGCGTACGACAATGAGCAGTTCTTC.

Points on this clonotype: Relative to the germline gene, one junction end is altered; a read error may explain this. The chain recombines TRBV7-2 with TRBJ2-2; TRBD2 matches 11 bases. Germline values: CDR1 SGHTA, CDR2 FQGNSA. CDR3 length: 16 amino acids. The CDR3 nucleotides are TGTGCCAGCAGCATCGGGACTAGCGGACTTACCGGGGAGCCGTTTTTT. Translating it yields CASSIGTSGLTGEPFF.

This clonotype was detected a few times. The rearrangement joins TRBV10-2 to TRBJ2-1; 11 bases map to TRBD1. Germline V lookup: CDR1 WSHSY, CDR2 SAAADI. The V gene end was trimmed by 2 bases and the J gene end by 7 bases; junction bases not matched to a gene: 1. The CDR3 covers 14 residues. The CDR3 nucleotides are TGCGCCAGCAGTGAGGGACAGGGGGCAAATGAGCAGTTCTTC. As protein: CASSEGQGANEQFF.

This clonotype was counted only a few times. The J gene is TRBJ1-2, the V gene TRBV18, with no clear D. Trimming took off 4 bases at V and 0 bases at J, with 6 bases between the two ends. The CDR3 sequence is 13 residues long. Germline assignment: CDR1 KGHSH and CDR2 LQKENI. The CDR3 sequence: CASSHTTNYGYTF. The CDR3 nucleotides read TGTGCCAGCTCACACACAACTAACTATGGCTACACCTTC.

This clonotype has at least ten counts. V gene TRBV4-1 combines with J gene TRBJ1-6; no clear D gene. In germline, CDR1 is MGHRA, CDR2 YSYEKL. V lost 0 bases, J lost 15 bases, and 9 bases lay in between. This CDR3 has 12 amino acids. The DNA of the CDR3 is TGCGCCAGCAGCCAAGATTGGGCAGTCCTCCACTTT. Protein: CASSQDWAVLHF.